The entry below describes one TCR beta chain. What it binds is not known. From blood CD8+ and CD4+ T cells, TCR beta sequences were generated. This sample was included in a study of CD8 T cells in Susac syndrome. Study-level background: Patients with Susac syndrome were therapy-naive, taking corticosteroids, with some also receiving intravenous immunoglobulin, or taking intravenous immunoglobulin alone at the time their blood was drawn. Study observations and caveats: Susac syndrome CD8+ repertoires were clonally expanded, most strongly in CD8+ TEMRA cells.

Reverse transcription of roughly 0.5 to 1 ug RNA was carried out with random hexamers. TCR beta CDR3 was amplified by immunoSEQ multiplex PCR. This amplification extended across 54 Vbeta and 13 Jbeta segments. TCRdb re-called the immunoSEQ multiplex PCR reads through MiXCR, storing one row per CDR3 protein. The table shows fewer than 150,000 distinct CDR3 sequences, with 95% occurring only once. The V end lost 1 base, the J end lost 0 bases, and 7 bases lay between the germline ends. Germline V lookup: CDR1 MGHRA, CDR2 YSYEKL. The CDR3 consists of 15 residues. This chain connects TRBV4-1 to TRBJ2-1; perhaps TRBD2 as D (5 bases). Sequencing was done on a sample of CD8+ T cells from PBMCs. This TCR was sampled from a human donor with Susac syndrome. This chain's CDR3 is CASSQAGTSYNEQFF. The CDR3 DNA follows: TGCGCCAGCAGCCAAGCGGGAACCTCCTACAATGAGCAGTTCTTC.